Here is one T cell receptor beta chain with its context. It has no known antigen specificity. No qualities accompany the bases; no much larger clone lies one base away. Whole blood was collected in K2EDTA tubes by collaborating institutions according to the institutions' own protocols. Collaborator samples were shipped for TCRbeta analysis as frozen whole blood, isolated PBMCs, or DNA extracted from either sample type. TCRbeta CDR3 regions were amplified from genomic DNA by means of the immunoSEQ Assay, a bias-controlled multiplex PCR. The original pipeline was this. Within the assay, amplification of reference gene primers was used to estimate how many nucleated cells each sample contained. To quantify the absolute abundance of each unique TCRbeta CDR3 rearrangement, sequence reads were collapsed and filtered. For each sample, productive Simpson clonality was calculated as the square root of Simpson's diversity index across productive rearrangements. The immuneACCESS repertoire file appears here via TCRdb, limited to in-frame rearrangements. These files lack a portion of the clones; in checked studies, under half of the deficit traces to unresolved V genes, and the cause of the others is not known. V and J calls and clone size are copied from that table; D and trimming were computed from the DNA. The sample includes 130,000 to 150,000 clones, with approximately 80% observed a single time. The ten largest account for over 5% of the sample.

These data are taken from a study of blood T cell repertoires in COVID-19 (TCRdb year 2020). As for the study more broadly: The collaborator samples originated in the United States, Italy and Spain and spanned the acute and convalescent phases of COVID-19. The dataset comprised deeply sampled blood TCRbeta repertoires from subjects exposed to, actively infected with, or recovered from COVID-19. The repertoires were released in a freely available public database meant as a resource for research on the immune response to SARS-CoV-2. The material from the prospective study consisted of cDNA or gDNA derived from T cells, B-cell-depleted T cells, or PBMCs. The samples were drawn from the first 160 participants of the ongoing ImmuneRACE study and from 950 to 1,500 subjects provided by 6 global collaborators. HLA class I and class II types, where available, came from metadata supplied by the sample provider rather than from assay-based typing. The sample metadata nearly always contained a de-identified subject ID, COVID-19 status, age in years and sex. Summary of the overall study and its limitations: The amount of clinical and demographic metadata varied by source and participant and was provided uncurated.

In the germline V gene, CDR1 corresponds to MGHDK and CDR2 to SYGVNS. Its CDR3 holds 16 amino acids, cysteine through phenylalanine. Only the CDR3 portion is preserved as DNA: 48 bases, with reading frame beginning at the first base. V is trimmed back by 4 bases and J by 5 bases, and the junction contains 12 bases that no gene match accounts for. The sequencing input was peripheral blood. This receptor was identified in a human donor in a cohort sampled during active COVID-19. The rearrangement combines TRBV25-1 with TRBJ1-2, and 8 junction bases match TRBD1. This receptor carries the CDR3 CASSVTGGRIPYGYTF. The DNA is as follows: TGTGCCAGCAGTGTTACAGGGGGACGCATTCCTTATGGCTACACCTTC.